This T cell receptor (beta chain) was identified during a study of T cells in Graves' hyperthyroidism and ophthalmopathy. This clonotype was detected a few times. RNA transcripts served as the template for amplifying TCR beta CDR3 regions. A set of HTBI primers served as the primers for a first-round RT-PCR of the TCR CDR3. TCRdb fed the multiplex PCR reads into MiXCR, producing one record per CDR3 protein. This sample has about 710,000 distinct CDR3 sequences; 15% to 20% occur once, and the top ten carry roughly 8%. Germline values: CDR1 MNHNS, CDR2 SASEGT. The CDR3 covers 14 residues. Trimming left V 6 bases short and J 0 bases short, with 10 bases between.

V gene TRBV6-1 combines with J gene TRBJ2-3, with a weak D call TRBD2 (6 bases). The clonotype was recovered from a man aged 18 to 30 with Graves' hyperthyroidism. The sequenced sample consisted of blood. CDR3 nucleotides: TGTGCCAGCAGCACGGGAGCCAGCACAGATACGCAGTATTTT. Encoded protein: CASSTGASTDTQYF.